Shown below are 13 T cell receptor beta chains from a single sample sequenced in a study of identical twins. MiXCR was run by TCRdb on the 5' RACE reads, yielding one entry per CDR3 protein. The sample has about 890,000 distinct CDR3 sequences; approximately 13% are singletons. This sample was also put to use in a study of yellow fever vaccine responses in identical twins.

Sequenced input: PBMCs. Receptors were obtained from a woman aged 18 to 35 in good health.

This clonotype was detected a few times. The CDR3 nucleotides are TGTGCCAGCAGCTCGTGGGCATCCTACAATGAGCAGTTCTTC. This translates into CASSSWASYNEQFF. This chain joins TRBV7-9 and TRBJ2-1; D not certain. The germline V and J ends were trimmed by 4 bases and 1 base, with 8 bases remaining between them. Per the germline V gene, CDR1 is SEHNR and CDR2 is FQNEAQ (reference sequence). This CDR3 region has 14 residues.

The V gene is TRBV6-1, the J gene TRBJ1-6; no reliable D call. Trimming took off 3 bases at V and 0 bases at J, with 3 bases between the two ends. Germline V gives CDR1 MNHNS, CDR2 SASEGT. The CDR3 totals 14 residues. CDR3 region: CASSESSYNSPLHF. DNA for the CDR3: TGTGCCAGCAGTGAGAGCTCCTATAATTCACCCCTCCACTTT.

This clonotype was counted between two and nine times. This sequence joins TRBV3-1 and TRBJ2-7; 7 nucleotides line up with TRBD1. This CDR3 contains 15 residues. Losses at the gene ends were 4 bases for V and 2 bases for J; bases not matched to a gene: 8. Per the germline V gene, CDR1 is LGHDT and CDR2 is YNNKEL (reference sequence). CDR3 in amino acids: CASSPQGLGAYEQYF. The CDR3 DNA sequence: TGTGCCAGCAGCCCACAGGGGCTGGGGGCCTACGAGCAGTACTTC.

The sample holds a few counts of this clonotype. The chain is built from TRBV20-1 and TRBJ1-4; possible D gene TRBD1, 6 bases. Trimming cost V 7 bases and J 7 bases, with 13 bases left between them. This CDR3 spans 12 amino acids. Germline assignment: CDR1 DFQATT and CDR2 SNEGSKA (reference sequence). The CDR3 sequence is CSVQGNAEKLFF. As DNA, the CDR3 is TGCAGTGTCCAGGGGAATGCTGAAAAACTGTTTTTT.

The V call is TRBV20-1, the J call TRBJ2-7; possible D gene TRBD1, 6 bases. Germline lookup yields CDR1 DFQATT and CDR2 SNEGSKA (reference sequence). The CDR3 contains 13 residues. V lost 6 bases and J lost 9, with 21 bases in between. The chain's CDR3 is CSATGTPLKWQYF. CDR3 sequence (DNA): TGCAGTGCAACCGGGACACCCCTCAAGTGGCAGTACTTC.

V gene TRBV27 combines with J gene TRBJ1-1; D might be TRBD1 (5 bases). The CDR3 runs 13 residues. Per the germline V gene, CDR1 is MNHEY and CDR2 is SMNVEV (reference sequence). The V and J ends lost 6 bases and 4 bases respectively, with 12 bases between them. The CDR3 DNA sequence: TGTGCCAGCAGCCGAAGCGGGGGCACTGAAGCTTTCTTT. This codes for CASSRSGGTEAFF.

This clonotype was recorded many times. In nucleotides, the CDR3 is TGCAGCGCTGGGACAGGAAGGGGAGATACGCAGTATTTT. Protein product: CSAGTGRGDTQYF. The chain is built from TRBV29-1 and TRBJ2-3, with 8 nucleotides matching TRBD1. Germline V lookup: CDR1 SQVTM, CDR2 ANQGSEA. The J segment lost 5 bases and the V segment lost 7 bases, leaving 8 bases of the junction unmatched. The CDR3 is 13 residues long.

This clonotype has a handful of counts. The chain is built from TRBV4-2 and TRBJ2-7, with TRBD2 matching 13 bases. V shed 1 base and J 6 bases; nucleotides not matched to a gene: 3. Germline V gene sequence: CDR1 LGHNA, CDR2 YNFKEQ. There are 15 residues in the CDR3. The CDR3 sequence is CASSQGTSGSIEQYF. CDR3 nucleotide sequence: TGTGCCAGCAGCCAAGGGACTAGCGGGAGCATCGAGCAGTACTTC.

This clonotype was recorded many times. V is TRBV9 and J is TRBJ2-1, with D possibly matching TRBD2 (7 bases). This CDR3 spans 14 amino acids. Trimming pared 0 bases from V and 9 bases from J, leaving 13 bases between. Germline-derived CDR1 and CDR2 are SGDLS and YYNGEE. The CDR3 nucleotides read TGTGCCAGCAGCGTAGCTACGGGGGGCGGTGAGCAGTTCTTC. Its protein is CASSVATGGGEQFF.

This clonotype turned up a few times. The chain carries TRBV15 and TRBJ2-3; D not resolved. V lost 4 bases and J 2 bases, leaving 10 bases between the germline ends. This CDR3 contains 14 residues. Germline CDR1 LNHNV, CDR2 YYDKDF (reference sequence). The CDR3 nucleotides read TGTGCCACCAGCATAGACCCAGTCACAGATACGCAGTATTTT. Amino acids: CATSIDPVTDTQYF.

The V call is TRBV15, the J call TRBJ2-6; 9 bases are shared with TRBD1. Germline CDR1 is LNHNV and CDR2 is YYDKDF (reference sequence). V gave up 3 bases and J gave up 1 base; unmatched junction bases: 10. This CDR3 has 19 amino acids. This CDR3 reads CATSRDGGQGYSGANVLTF. CDR3 bases: TGTGCCACCAGCAGGGACGGGGGACAGGGATATTCTGGGGCCAACGTCCTGACTTTC.

This chain connects TRBV10-3 to TRBJ2-3; D unclear. Germline V gene lookup returns CDR1 ENHRY and CDR2 SYGVKD. This CDR3 comprises 15 residues. V dropped 2 bases and J dropped 0 bases, with 9 bases sitting between them. CDR3 protein: CAISEKTVSTDTQYF. For the CDR3, the DNA is TGTGCCATCAGTGAGAAAACAGTTAGCACAGATACGCAGTATTTT.

This rearrangement joins TRBV4-1 to TRBJ2-7, with no clear D. With 1 base removed from V and 3 bases from J, the gap between germline ends came to 13 bases. The length of the CDR3 is 15 residues. Germline values: CDR1 MGHRA, CDR2 YSYEKL. CDR3 sequence: CASSQGPQELYEQYF. As DNA, the CDR3 is TGCGCCAGCAGCCAAGGGCCCCAGGAGCTCTACGAGCAGTACTTC.